The text below deals with one T cell receptor beta chain. Antigen specificity is unknown. Germline V CDR1 and CDR2: MNHEY, SVGEGT. The CDR3 covers 14 residues. The ends lost 0 bases at V and 6 bases at J; junction bases unmatched: 2. The data originate from a study of T cell repertoires in cytomegalovirus infection. Across the study: Evidence of both CMV infection and a matching HLA type came from public TCR beta signatures. Study results and limitations: CMV-specific HLA-C-restricted TCR beta clonotypes dominated the ex vivo response.

Using its own MiXCR run on the reads, TCRdb lists one record per CDR3 protein. The repertoire holds 230,000 or so distinct CDR3 sequences, about 39% seen once, with approximately 60% in the top ten. The TCR comes from a human donor in good health (CMV status not recorded). Some clones in this sample may be carry-over from other donors' samples. The source was CD8+ T cells from cultured PBMCs, collected from culture after CMV antigen stimulation. The gene calls are TRBV6-2 or TRBV6-3 and TRBJ2-1; TRBD1 matches at 7 bases. CDR3 sequence (DNA): TGTGCCAGCAGTTACTCGTCAGGGGGCAATGAGCAGTTCTTC. Translation gives CASSYSSGGNEQFF.